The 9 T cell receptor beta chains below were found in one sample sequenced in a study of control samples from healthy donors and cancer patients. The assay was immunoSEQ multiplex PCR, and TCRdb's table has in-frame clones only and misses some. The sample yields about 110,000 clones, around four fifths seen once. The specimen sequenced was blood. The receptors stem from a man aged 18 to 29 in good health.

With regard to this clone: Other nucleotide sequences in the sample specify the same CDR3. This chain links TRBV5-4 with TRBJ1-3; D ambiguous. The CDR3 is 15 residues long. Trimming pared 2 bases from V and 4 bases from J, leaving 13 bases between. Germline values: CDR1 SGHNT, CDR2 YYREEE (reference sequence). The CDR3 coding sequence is TGTGCCAGCAGCTTTGAAACGGGGTCCGGAAACACCATATATTTT. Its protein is CASSFETGSGNTIYF.

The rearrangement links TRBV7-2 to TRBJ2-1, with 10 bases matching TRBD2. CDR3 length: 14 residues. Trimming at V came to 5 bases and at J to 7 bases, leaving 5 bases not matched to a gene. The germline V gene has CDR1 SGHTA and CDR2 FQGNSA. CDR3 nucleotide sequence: TGTGCCAGCAGCCCGCGGACTAGCGGAAATGAGCAGTTCTTC. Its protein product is CASSPRTSGNEQFF.

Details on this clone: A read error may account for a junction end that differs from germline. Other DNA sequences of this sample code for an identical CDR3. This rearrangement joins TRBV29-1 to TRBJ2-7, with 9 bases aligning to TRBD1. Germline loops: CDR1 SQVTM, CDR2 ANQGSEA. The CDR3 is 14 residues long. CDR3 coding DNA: TGCAGCGCTCTTACAGGGGGCGGGTCCTACGAACAGTACTTC. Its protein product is CSALTGGGSYEQYF.

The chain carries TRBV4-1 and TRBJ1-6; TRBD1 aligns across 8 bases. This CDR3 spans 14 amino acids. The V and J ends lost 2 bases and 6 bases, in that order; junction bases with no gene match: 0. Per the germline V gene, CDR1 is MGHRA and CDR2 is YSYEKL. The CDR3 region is CASSQTGGNSPLHF. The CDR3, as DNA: TGCGCCAGCAGCCAAACAGGGGGTAATTCACCCCTCCACTTT.

The CDR3 loop reads CASSYSRDRGTF. DNA of the CDR3: TGTGCCAGCAGTTACTCCCGGGACAGGGGTACCTTC. The J gene is TRBJ1-2, the V gene TRBV6-2 or TRBV6-3; 10 bases are a match to TRBD1. CDR1 MNHEY and CDR2 SVGEGT come from the germline V gene. Trimming at V came to 0 bases and at J to 14 bases, leaving 3 bases not matched to a gene. The CDR3 sequence is 12 residues long.

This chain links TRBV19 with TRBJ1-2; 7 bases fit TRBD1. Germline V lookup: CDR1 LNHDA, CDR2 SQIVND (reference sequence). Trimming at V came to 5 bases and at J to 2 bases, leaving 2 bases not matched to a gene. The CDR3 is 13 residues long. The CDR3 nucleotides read TGTGCCAGTAGTCCAGGGGGGAACTATGGCTACACCTTC. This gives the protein CASSPGGNYGYTF.

As DNA, the CDR3 is TGTGCCAGCTCACCGGCAGTCCAAGAGACCCAGTACTTC. Encoded protein: CASSPAVQETQYF. The chain combines TRBV18 with TRBJ2-5; D remains ambiguous. The CDR3 covers 13 residues. Trimming cost V 3 bases and J 1 base, with 6 bases left between them. The V gene's germline CDR1 is KGHSH and CDR2 LQKENI.

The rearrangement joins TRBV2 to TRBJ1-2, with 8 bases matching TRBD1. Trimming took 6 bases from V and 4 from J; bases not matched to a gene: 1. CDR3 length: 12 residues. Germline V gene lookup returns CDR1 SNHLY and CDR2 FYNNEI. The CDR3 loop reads CASRDRAYGYTF. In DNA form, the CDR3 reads TGTGCCAGCAGGGACAGGGCCTATGGCTACACCTTC.

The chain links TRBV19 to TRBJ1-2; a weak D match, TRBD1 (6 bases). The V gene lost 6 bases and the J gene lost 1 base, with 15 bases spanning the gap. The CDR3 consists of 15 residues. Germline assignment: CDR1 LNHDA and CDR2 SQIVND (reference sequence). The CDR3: CASRPAGVINYGYTF. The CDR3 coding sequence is TGTGCCAGTAGACCGGCAGGGGTGATTAACTATGGCTACACCTTC. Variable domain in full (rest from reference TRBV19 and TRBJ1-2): DGGITQSPKYLFRKEGQNVTLSCEQNLNHDAMYWYRQDPGQGLRLIYYSQIVNDFQKGDIAEGYSVSREKKESFPLTVTSAQKNPTAFYLCASRPAGVINYGYTFGSGTRLTVV.